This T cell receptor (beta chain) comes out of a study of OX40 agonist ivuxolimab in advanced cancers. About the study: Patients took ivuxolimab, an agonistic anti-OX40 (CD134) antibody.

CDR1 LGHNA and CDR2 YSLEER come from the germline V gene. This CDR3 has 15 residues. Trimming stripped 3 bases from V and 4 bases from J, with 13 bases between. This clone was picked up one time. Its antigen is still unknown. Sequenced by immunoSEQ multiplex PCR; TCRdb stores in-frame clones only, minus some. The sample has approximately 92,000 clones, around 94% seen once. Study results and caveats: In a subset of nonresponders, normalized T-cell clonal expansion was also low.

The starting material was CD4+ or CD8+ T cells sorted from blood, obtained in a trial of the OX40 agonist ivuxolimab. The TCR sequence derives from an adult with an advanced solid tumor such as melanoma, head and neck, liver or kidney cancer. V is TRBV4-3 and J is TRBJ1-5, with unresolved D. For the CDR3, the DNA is TGCGCCAGCAGCCAGGGTCTGGGGTGGAATCAGCCCCAGCATTTT. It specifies CASSQGLGWNQPQHF.